The 5 T cell receptor beta chains below were found in one sample sequenced in a study of T cells in Graves' hyperthyroidism and ophthalmopathy. RNA transcripts were the template for amplifying TCR beta CDR3 regions. HTBI primers drove first-round RT-PCR of the TCR CDR3. TCRdb reprocessed the multiplex PCR reads with MiXCR, giving one entry per CDR3 protein. The table has roughly 400,000 distinct CDR3 sequences, approximately 14% seen once. The specimen sequenced was blood. These receptor sequences come from a young woman with Graves' hyperthyroidism that later progressed to Graves' ophthalmopathy.

CDR3 nucleotide sequence: TGTGCCAGCAGTACTACGGTGTCAACTAATGAAAAACTGTTTTTT. It yields the protein CASSTTVSTNEKLFF. The rearrangement uses TRBV6-1 and TRBJ1-4; D is undetermined. V was shortened by 5 bases and J by 0 bases, with 10 bases between the two germline ends. This CDR3 is built from 15 residues. Germline V CDR1 and CDR2: MNHNS, SASEGT.

This clonotype was counted many times. CDR3 sequence: CASSVADRYTDTQYF. DNA of the CDR3: TGTGCCAGCAGCGTAGCGGACAGATACACAGATACGCAGTATTTT. This chain uses TRBV9 with TRBJ2-3; D possibly corresponds to TRBD1 (6 bases). The V end was cut by 0 bases, the J end by 2 bases, with 10 bases between. The germline CDR1 and CDR2 sequences are SGDLS and YYNGEE. The CDR3 is made up of 15 amino acids.

Remarks on this clonotype: Since a much larger clone is just one base distant, this may be a read error. This chain connects TRBV7-3 to TRBJ2-2; either TRBD1 or TRBD2 may fit D (6 bases each). Germline CDR1 reads SGHTA; CDR2 reads FQGTGA. V was trimmed by 2 bases and J by 7 bases, leaving 14 bases between them. The CDR3 is 15 amino acids. Here the CDR3 DNA reads TGTGCCAGCAGCTTATGGGGGGCTGCTTACGGGGAGCTGTTTTTT. Residues: CASSLWGAAYGELFF.

Only a few counts were recorded for this clonotype. The V call is TRBV20-1, the J call TRBJ1-6; 7 nucleotides agree with TRBD1. The V gene end was trimmed by 0 bases and the J gene end by 3 bases; junction bases not matched to a gene: 5. Germline-derived CDR1 and CDR2 are DFQATT and SNEGSKA (reference sequence). This CDR3 comprises 16 residues. Here the CDR3 DNA reads TGCAGTGCTAGAGATGGGGGGACAGACTATAATTCACCCCTCCACTTT. Protein sequence: CSARDGGTDYNSPLHF.

In its sample, this clonotype was seen a few times. The chain joins TRBV27 to TRBJ2-3; tentative D call: TRBD2 (6 bases). Germline V gene lookup returns CDR1 MNHEY and CDR2 SMNVEV (reference sequence). V shed 0 bases and J shed 2 bases, with 15 bases lying between them. The CDR3 is made up of 17 amino acids. The CDR3 region is CASSLSISGAHTDTQYF. DNA of the CDR3: TGTGCCAGCAGTTTATCGATCTCGGGAGCCCACACAGATACGCAGTATTTT.